These T cell receptor beta chains were read from a single sample in a study of T-cell reconstitution after alpha-beta-depleted transplantation in children. TCRdb reprocessed the PCR reads via MiXCR and lists one record per CDR3 protein. This sample carries hundreds of thousands of distinct CDR3 sequences, about an eighth of them seen once, and the ten largest clones take about 5.4%. Sequences were derived from PBMCs from the stem cell graft donor, sampled from the stem cell graft. The receptor set was obtained from a human donor who donated a stem cell graft to a child with combined immunodeficiency. Each CDR3 is given with its conserved first and last residue. The D gene is left open where the match is weak. Only part of the rows carry a size: once, few, many, or a class if the clone is expanded.

TRBV24-1	-	many	TRBJ2-2	TGTGCCACAGGAAGGGGCCTCGGGGAGCTGTTTTTT	CATGRGLGELFF
TRBV6-1	-	many	TRBJ2-1	TGTGCCAGCAGTGAAGTCGATAGACCCTACAATGAGCAGTTCTTC	CASSEVDRPYNEQFF
TRBV25-1	-	-	TRBJ2-2	TGTGCCAGCAGGGCTCTCGGGGGTCCTAACACCGGGGAGCTGTTTTTT	CASRALGGPNTGELFF
TRBV5-8	TRBD1	-	TRBJ1-5	TGTGCCAGCAGCCCGGAGACAGGGTGGGGCAATCAGCCCCAGCATTTT	CASSPETGWGNQPQHF
TRBV18	TRBD1	few	TRBJ2-7	TGTGCCAGCTCACCAAGCGTGCAGGGGGCGGGCGAGCAGTACTTC	CASSPSVQGAGEQYF
TRBV7-9	-	few	TRBJ2-7	TGTGCCAGCAGCTTAGGCTTGGACAACTCCGAGCAGTACTTC	CASSLGLDNSEQYF
TRBV7-9	-	many	TRBJ2-1	TGTGCCAGCAGCTACCTCAGGGGGGGCGCATCCTACAATGAGCAGTTCTTC	CASSYLRGGASYNEQFF
TRBV12-3/TRBV12-4	TRBD2	once	TRBJ2-7	TGTGCCAGCAGTCCCGAGGTTCGAGTAGCGGGAGGGTACGAGCAGTACTTC	CASSPEVRVAGGYEQYF
TRBV4-3	-	few	TRBJ2-4	TGCGCCAGCAGCCAAGCATGGATGGCCAAAAACATTCAGTACTTC	CASSQAWMAKNIQYF
TRBV10-3	TRBD1	-	TRBJ1-5	TGTGCCATCCAATCCGGGACAGGGGCAGATCAGCCCCAGCATTTT	CAIQSGTGADQPQHF
TRBV7-3	TRBD2	few	TRBJ2-2	TGTGCCAGCAGCTTAACTAGCGGGGCGACCGGGGAGCTGTTTTTT	CASSLTSGATGELFF
TRBV4-2	-	-	TRBJ2-7	TGTGCCAGCAGCCCTGAACTCGTTTGCGAGCAGTACTTC	CASSPELVCEQYF
TRBV5-1	TRBD2	many	TRBJ2-2	TGCGCCAGCAGCTTGGTAGGCTCGCGGGGGACCGGGGAGCTGTTTTTT	CASSLVGSRGTGELFF
TRBV4-2	-	few	TRBJ2-1	TGTGCCAGCAGCCAAGTTAGTGGGGACCTTAAAAATGAGCAGTTCTTC	CASSQVSGDLKNEQFF
TRBV12-3/TRBV12-4	-	few	TRBJ2-1	TGTGCCAGCAGCCACCAGCCCGGCCACAGGCTAACTGAGCAGTTCTTC	CASSHQPGHRLTEQFF
TRBV9	-	few	TRBJ2-7	TGTGCCAGCAGCTATAGCTCTAGCGACCACGAGCAGTACTTC	CASSYSSSDHEQYF
TRBV20-1	TRBD2	-	TRBJ2-1	TGCAGTGCTAGAGGTTTAAAGGGAGCGGGGCATTCCAATGAGCAGTTCTTC	CSARGLKGAGHSNEQFF
TRBV20-1	-	many	TRBJ2-5	TGCAGTGCTAGAGAGCAAGGGACAAGGGTACTCCAAGAGACCCAGTACTTC	CSAREQGTRVLQETQYF
TRBV20-1	-	few	TRBJ1-5	TGCAGTGCTAGAGCGACGGTCGGCAGCTATCAGCCCCAGCATTTT	CSARATVGSYQPQHF
TRBV15	TRBD2	few	TRBJ2-1	TGTGCCACCAGTTTAGCGGGAGGAGCAAACGAGCAGTTCTTC	CATSLAGGANEQFF
TRBV7-9	-	once	TRBJ2-5	TGTGCCAGCAGCCCGTGGCGGGGCCAAGAGACCCAGTACTTC	CASSPWRGQETQYF
TRBV6-2/TRBV6-3	TRBD2	-	TRBJ2-7	TGTGCCAGCAGTTACCGTAGCGGGAACTACGAGCAGTACTTC	CASSYRSGNYEQYF
TRBV6-1	TRBD1	-	TRBJ2-1	TGTGCCAGCATCAAGAACACCGGGACAGGGGCTCCTCTGAATCAGTTCTTC	CASIKNTGTGAPLNQFF
TRBV20-1	-	many	TRBJ1-1	TGCAGTGCTAGCAGCGAGGAAGAAGCTTTCTTT	CSASSEEEAFF
TRBV5-4	-	-	TRBJ2-1	TGTGCCAGCAGCTTGGACCAGTACAATGAGCAGTTCTTC	CASSLDQYNEQFF
TRBV5-1	-	many	TRBJ1-1	TGCGCCAGCAGCGAGCAAACCTCGAACACTGAAGCTTTCTTT	CASSEQTSNTEAFF
TRBV3-1	-	-	TRBJ2-1	TGTGCCAGCAGCAGCCCCCTAGCGCACTCCTACAATGAGCAGTTCTTC	CASSSPLAHSYNEQFF
TRBV6-2/TRBV6-3	-	-	TRBJ2-5	TGTGCCAGCAGAAAGGAAGAGACCCAGTACTTC	CASRKEETQYF
TRBV7-6	TRBD1	-	TRBJ1-2	TGTGCCAGCAGCTTAGCGCCAGGGGGATTCACTGGCTACACCTTC	CASSLAPGGFTGYTF
TRBV20-1	TRBD2	many	TRBJ2-1	TGCAGTGCGGTACCGGGACTAGCGGGAGGGTTTAAGCACAATGAGCAGTTCTTC	CSAVPGLAGGFKHNEQFF
TRBV28	-	-	TRBJ2-5	TGTGCCAGCACTCCTGCGGGGATGGAGACCCAGTACTTC	CASTPAGMETQYF
TRBV20-1	TRBD2	-	TRBJ2-5	TGCAGTGCTAGAGACGGGACTAGCGGACAAGAGACCCAGTACTTC	CSARDGTSGQETQYF
TRBV5-1	-	many	TRBJ2-2	TGCGCCAGCAGCTTCGGAGGGCCCTCGAACACCGGGGAGCTGTTTTTT	CASSFGGPSNTGELFF
TRBV9	-	few	TRBJ2-1	TGTGCCAGCAGCGTAGTGAGCGGCTCCTACAATGAGCAGTTCTTC	CASSVVSGSYNEQFF
TRBV20-1	TRBD2	few	TRBJ2-3	TGCAGTGCTAGAGATCCCGGGACTAGCGGGACCACAGATACGCAGTATTTT	CSARDPGTSGTTDTQYF
TRBV12-3/TRBV12-4	-	many	TRBJ2-7	TGTGCCAGCAGTTTTTTTTCGGAGGGCGAGCAGTACTTC	CASSFFSEGEQYF
TRBV5-1	-	few	TRBJ2-6	TGCGCCAGCAGCTTGGGCGGCGGGACTGGGGCCAACGTCCTGACTTTC	CASSLGGGTGANVLTF